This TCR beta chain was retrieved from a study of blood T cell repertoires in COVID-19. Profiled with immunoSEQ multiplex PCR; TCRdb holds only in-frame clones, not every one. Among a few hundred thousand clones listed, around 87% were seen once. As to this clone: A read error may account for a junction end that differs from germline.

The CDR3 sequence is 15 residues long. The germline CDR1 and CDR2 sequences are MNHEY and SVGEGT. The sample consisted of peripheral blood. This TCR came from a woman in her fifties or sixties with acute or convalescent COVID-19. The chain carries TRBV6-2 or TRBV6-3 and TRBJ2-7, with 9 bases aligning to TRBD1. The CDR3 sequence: CASNYPGQGDYEQYF. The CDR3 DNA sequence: TGTGCCAGCAATTACCCGGGACAGGGAGACTACGAGCAGTACTTC.